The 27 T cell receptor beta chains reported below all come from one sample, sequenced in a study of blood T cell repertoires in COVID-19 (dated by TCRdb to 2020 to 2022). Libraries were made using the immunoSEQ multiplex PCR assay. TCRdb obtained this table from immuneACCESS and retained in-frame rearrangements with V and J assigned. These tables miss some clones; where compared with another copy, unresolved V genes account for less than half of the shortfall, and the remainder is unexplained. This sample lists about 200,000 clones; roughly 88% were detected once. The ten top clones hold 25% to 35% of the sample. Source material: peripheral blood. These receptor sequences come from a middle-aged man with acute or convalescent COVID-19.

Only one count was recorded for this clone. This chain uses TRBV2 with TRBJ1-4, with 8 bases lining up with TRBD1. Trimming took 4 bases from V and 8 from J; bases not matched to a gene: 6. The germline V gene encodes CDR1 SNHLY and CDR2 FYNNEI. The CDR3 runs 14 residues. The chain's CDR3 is CASSAGGVGEKLFF. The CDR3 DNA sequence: TGTGCCAGCAGTGCAGGGGGCGTTGGGGAAAAACTGTTTTTT.

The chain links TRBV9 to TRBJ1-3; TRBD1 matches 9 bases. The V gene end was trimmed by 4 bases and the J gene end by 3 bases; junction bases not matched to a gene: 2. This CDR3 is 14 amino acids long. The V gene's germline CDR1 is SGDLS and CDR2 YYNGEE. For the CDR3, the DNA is TGTGCCAGCAGCATGACAGGGGGTGGAAACACCATATATTTT. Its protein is CASSMTGGGNTIYF.

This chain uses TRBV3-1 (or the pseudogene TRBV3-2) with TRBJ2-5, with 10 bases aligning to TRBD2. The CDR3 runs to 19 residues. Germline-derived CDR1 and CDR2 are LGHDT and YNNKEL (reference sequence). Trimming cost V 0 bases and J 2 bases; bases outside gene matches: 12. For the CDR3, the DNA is TGTGCCAGCAGCCAAGATAGGTATCTAGCGGGAGTAGGGCAAGAGACCCAGTACTTC. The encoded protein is CASSQDRYLAGVGQETQYF.

The CDR3 reads CASSLSLAGGTDTQYF. The CDR3, as DNA: TGTGCCAGCAGCTTGTCCCTAGCGGGAGGCACAGATACGCAGTATTTT. This rearrangement joins TRBV5-8 to TRBJ2-3; 10 nucleotides match TRBD2. The CDR3 runs to 16 residues. With V trimmed by 1 base and J by 1 base, 3 bases remained unmatched. Germline V gene lookup returns CDR1 SGHTS and CDR2 YDEGEE.

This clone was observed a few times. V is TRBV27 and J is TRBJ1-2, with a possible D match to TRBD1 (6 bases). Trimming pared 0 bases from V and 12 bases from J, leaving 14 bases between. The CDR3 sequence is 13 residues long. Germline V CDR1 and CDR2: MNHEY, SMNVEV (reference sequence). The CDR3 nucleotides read TGTGCCAGCAGTTTATCCCCCTTTACAGGGAACACCTTC. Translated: CASSLSPFTGNTF.

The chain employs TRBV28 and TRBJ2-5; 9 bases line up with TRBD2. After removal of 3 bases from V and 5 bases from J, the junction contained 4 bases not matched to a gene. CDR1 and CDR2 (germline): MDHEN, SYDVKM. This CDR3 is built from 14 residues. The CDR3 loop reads CASSFGGLAETQYF. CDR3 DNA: TGTGCCAGCAGTTTTGGGGGACTAGCTGAGACCCAGTACTTC.

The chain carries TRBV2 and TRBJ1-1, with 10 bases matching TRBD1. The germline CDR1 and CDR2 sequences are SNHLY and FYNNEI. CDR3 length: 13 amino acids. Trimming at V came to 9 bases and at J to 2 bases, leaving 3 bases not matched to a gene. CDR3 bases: TGTGCCAGGGGACAGGGGTTAAACACTGAAGCTTTCTTT. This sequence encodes CARGQGLNTEAFF.

The CDR3 here is CSASIRVDGGYTF. As DNA, the CDR3 is TGCAGTGCTAGTATCAGGGTTGACGGTGGCTACACCTTC. The chain has TRBV20-1 and TRBJ1-2, with D possibly matching TRBD1 (5 bases). CDR3 length: 13 amino acids. V lost 3 bases to trimming and J lost 7 bases, with 15 bases between them. The germline gives CDR1 DFQATT, CDR2 SNEGSKA (reference sequence).

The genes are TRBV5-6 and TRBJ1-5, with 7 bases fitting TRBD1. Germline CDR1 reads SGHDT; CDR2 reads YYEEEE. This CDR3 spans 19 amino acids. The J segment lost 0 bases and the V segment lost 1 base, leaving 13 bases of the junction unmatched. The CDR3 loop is CASSLRRVTGAYSNQPQHF. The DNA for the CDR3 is TGTGCCAGCAGCTTGAGGCGGGTTACAGGGGCCTATAGCAATCAGCCCCAGCATTTT.

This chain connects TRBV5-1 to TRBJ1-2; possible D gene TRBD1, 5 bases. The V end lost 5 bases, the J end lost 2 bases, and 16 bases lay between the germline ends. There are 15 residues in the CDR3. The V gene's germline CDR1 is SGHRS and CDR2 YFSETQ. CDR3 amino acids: CASSPSAGQNYGYTF. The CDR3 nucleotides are TGCGCCAGCAGTCCCAGTGCGGGGCAAAACTATGGCTACACCTTC.

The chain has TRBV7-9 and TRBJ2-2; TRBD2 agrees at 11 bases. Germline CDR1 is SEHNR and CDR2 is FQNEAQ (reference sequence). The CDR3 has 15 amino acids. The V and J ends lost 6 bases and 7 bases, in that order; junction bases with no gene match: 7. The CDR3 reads CASSLAGGHGGELFF. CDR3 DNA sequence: TGTGCCAGCAGTCTAGCGGGAGGCCACGGCGGGGAGCTGTTTTTT.

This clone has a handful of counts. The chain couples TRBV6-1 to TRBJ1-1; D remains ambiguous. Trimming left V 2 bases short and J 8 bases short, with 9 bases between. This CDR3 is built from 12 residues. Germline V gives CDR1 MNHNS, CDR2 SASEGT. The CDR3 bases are TGTGCCAGCAGTGAAAGCGGGGAAGAAGCTTTCTTT. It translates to CASSESGEEAFF.

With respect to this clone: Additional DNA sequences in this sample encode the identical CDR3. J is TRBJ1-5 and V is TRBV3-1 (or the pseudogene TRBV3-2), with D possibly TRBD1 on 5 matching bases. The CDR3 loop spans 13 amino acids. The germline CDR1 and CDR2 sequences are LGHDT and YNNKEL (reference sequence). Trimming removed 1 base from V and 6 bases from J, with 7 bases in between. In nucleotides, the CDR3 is TGTGCCAGCAGCCAAGGGGGGGGTCAGCCCCAGCATTTT. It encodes CASSQGGGQPQHF.

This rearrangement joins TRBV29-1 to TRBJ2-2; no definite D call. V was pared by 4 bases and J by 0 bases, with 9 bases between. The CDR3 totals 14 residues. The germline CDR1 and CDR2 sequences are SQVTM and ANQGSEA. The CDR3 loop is CSVGKASNTGELFF. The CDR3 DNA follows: TGCAGCGTTGGAAAAGCTTCGAACACCGGGGAGCTGTTTTTT.

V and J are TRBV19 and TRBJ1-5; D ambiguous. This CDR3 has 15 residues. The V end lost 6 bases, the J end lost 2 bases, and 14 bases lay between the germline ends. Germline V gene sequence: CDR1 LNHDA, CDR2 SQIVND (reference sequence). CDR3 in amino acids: CASSRRVFGNQPQHF. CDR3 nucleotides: TGTGCCAGTAGCCGCCGGGTATTCGGCAATCAGCCCCAGCATTTT.

The CDR3 spells CASSGDRTGGMENIQYF. In DNA form, the CDR3 reads TGTGCCAGCAGCGGCGACAGGACAGGGGGAATGGAAAACATTCAGTACTTC. This chain uses TRBV9 with TRBJ2-4; 10 positions agree with TRBD1. The germline gives CDR1 SGDLS, CDR2 YYNGEE. The V gene end was trimmed by 3 bases and the J gene end by 5 bases; junction bases not matched to a gene: 11. The CDR3 runs to 17 residues.

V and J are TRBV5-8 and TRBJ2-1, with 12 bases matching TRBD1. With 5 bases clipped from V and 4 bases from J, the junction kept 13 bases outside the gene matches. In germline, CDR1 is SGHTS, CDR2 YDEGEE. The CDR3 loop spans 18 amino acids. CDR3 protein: CASSRIGTGGGRYNEQFF. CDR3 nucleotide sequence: TGTGCCAGCAGTCGTATCGGGACAGGGGGCGGGAGGTACAATGAGCAGTTCTTC. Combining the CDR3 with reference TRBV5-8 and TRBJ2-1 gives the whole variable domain EAGVTQSPTHLIKTRGQQATLRCSPISGHTSVYWYQQALGLGLQFLLWYDEGEERNRGNFPPRFSGRQFPNYSSELNVNALELEDSALYLCASSRIGTGGGRYNEQFFGPGTRLTVL.

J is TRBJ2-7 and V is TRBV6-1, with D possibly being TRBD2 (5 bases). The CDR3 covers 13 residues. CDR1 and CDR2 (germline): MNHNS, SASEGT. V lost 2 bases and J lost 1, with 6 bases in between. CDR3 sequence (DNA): TGTGCCAGCAGTGAACCGGGATCCTACGAGCAGTACTTC. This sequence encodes CASSEPGSYEQYF.

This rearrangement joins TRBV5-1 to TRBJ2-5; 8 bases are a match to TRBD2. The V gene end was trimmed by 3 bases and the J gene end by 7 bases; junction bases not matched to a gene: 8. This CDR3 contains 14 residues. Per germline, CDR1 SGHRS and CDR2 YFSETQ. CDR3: CASSSGTRSGTQYF. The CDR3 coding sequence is TGCGCCAGCAGCTCCGGGACTAGGAGTGGGACCCAGTACTTC. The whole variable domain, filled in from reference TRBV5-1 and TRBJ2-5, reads KAGVTQTPRYLIKTRGQQVTLSCSPISGHRSVSWYQQTPGQGLQFLFEYFSETQRNKGNFPGRFSGRQFSNSRSEMNVSTLELGDSALYLCASSSGTRSGTQYFGPGTRLLVL.

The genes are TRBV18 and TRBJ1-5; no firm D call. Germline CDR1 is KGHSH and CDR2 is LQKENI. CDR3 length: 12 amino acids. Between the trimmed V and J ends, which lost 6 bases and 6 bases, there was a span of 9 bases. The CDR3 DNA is TGTGCCAGCTCGGAGGTCGGTCAGCCCCAGCATTTT. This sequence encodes CASSEVGQPQHF. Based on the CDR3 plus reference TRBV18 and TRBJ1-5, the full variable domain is NAGVMQNPRHLVRRRGQEARLRCSPMKGHSHVYWYRQLPEEGLKFMVYLQKENIIDESGMPKERFSAEFPKEGPSILRIQQVVRGDSAAYFCASSEVGQPQHFGDGTRLSIL.

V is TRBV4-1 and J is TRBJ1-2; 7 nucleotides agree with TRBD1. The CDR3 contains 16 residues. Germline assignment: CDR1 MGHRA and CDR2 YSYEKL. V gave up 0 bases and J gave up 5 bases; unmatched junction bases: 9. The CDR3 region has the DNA TGCGCCAGCAGCCAAGATGCTCAGACAGGGCGGTATGGCTACACCTTC. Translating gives CASSQDAQTGRYGYTF.

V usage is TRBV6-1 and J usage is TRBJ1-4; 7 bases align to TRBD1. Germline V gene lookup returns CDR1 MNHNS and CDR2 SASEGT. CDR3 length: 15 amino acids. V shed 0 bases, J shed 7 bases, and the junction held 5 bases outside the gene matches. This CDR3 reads CASSEARGLFEKLFF. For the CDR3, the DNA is TGTGCCAGCAGTGAAGCCAGGGGGTTATTTGAAAAACTGTTTTTT.

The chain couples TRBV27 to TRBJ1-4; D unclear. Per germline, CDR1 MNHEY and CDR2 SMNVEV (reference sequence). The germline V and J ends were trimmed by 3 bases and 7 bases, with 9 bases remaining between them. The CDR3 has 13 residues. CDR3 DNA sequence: TGTGCCAGCAGTTTCATCCTCGGTGAAAAACTGTTTTTT. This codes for CASSFILGEKLFF.

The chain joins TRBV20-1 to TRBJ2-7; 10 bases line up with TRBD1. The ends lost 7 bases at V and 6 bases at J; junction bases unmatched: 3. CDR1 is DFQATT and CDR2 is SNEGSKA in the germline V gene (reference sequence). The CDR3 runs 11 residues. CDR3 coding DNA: TGCAGTGTCCGGACAGGGGGCGAGCAGTACTTC. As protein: CSVRTGGEQYF.

CDR3 DNA: TGTGCCAGCAGCCAAGGACAGGGTGAAGCTTTCTTT. Its protein product is CASSQGQGEAFF. The chain uses TRBV3-1 (or the pseudogene TRBV3-2) and TRBJ1-1, with 7 bases fitting TRBD1. There are 12 residues in the CDR3. The germline gives CDR1 LGHDT, CDR2 YNNKEL (reference sequence). After removal of 1 base from V and 7 bases from J, the junction contained 0 bases not matched to a gene.

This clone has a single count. In DNA form, the CDR3 reads TGTGCCAGCAGCAAGAGCAGGGAAGGTGAAAAACTGTTTTTT. Residues: CASSKSREGEKLFF. J is TRBJ1-4 and V is TRBV5-4, with D possibly being TRBD1 (5 bases). Per germline, CDR1 SGHNT and CDR2 YYREEE (reference sequence). With 4 bases removed from V and 7 bases from J, the gap between germline ends came to 14 bases. This CDR3 spans 14 amino acids.

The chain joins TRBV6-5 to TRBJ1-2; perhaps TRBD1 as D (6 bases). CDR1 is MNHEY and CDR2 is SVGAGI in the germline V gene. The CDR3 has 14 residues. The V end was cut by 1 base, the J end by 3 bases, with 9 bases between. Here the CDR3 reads CASSYLQGDYGYTF. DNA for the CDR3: TGTGCCAGCAGTTACTTACAGGGCGACTATGGCTACACCTTC.